This T cell receptor (beta chain) was retrieved from a study of T cell changes during pregnancy in multiple sclerosis. Germline CDR1 reads MNHEY; CDR2 reads SMNVEV (reference sequence). The trim removed 8 bases at V and 7 bases at J, leaving 9 bases unmatched. This CDR3 is built from 13 residues. Clones were read by immunoSEQ multiplex PCR, and TCRdb kept only the in-frame ones, dropping some. This table holds around 63,000 clones, 91% found once. This receptor was obtained from a female donor in good health, enrolled as a control in a pregnancy study. The chain carries TRBV27 and TRBJ1-2; 8 bases are a match to TRBD1. Sequenced material: peripheral blood, taken in the third trimester of pregnancy. The CDR3 DNA follows: TGTGCCAGCGGAAACCAGGGGGCTCTTGGCTACACCTTC. As protein: CASGNQGALGYTF.